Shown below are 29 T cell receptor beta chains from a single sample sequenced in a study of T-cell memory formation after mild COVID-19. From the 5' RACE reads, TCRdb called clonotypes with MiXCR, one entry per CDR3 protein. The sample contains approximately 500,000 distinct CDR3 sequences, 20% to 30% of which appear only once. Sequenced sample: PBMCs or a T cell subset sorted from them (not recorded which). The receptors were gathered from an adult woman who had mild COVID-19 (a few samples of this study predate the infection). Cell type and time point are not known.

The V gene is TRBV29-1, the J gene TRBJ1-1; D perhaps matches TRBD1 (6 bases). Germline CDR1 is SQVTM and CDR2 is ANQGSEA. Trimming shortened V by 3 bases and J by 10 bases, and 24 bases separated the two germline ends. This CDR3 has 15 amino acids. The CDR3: CSVERGGRTKDVAFF. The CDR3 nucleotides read TGCAGCGTTGAGCGGGGGGGGCGGACGAAGGATGTAGCTTTCTTT.

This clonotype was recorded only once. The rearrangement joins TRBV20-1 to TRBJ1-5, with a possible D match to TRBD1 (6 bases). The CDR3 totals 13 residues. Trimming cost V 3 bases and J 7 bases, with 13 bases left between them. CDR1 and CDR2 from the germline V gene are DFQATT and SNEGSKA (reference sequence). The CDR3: CSASRLGAQPQHF. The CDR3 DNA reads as TGCAGTGCTAGTAGGTTGGGGGCCCAGCCCCAGCATTTT.

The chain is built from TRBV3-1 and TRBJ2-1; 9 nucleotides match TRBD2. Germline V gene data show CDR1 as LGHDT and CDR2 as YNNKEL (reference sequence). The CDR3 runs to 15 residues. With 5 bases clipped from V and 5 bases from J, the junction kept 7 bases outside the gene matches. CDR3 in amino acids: CASSLRRGGDNEQFF. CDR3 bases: TGTGCCAGCAGCTTAAGGCGGGGGGGAGACAATGAGCAGTTCTTC.

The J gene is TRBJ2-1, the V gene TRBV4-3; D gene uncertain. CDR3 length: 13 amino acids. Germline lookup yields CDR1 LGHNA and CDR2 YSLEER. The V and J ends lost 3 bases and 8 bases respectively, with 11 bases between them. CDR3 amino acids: CASSQRPTHEQFF. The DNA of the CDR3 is TGCGCCAGCAGCCAGAGACCCACCCATGAGCAGTTCTTC.

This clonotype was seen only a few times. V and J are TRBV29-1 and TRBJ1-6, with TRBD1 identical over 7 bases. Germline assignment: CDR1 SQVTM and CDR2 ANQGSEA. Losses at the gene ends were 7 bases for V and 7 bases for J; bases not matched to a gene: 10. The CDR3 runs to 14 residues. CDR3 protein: CSAQVRDSNSPLHF. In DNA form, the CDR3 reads TGCAGCGCACAAGTCCGGGACAGCAATTCACCCCTCCACTTT.

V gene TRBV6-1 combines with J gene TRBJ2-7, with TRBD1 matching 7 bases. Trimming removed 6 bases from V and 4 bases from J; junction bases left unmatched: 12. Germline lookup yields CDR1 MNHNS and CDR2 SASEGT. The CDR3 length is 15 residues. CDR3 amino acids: CASRGKTGSSYEQYF. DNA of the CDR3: TGTGCCAGCAGGGGGAAGACAGGGTCAAGTTACGAGCAGTACTTC.

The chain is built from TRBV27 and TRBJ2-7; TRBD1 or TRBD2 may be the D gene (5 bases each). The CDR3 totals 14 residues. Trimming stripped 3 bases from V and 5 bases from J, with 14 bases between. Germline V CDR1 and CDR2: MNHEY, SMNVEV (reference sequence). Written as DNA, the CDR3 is TGTGCCAGCAGTTTCCAGGGACGGGTAGACGAGCAGTACTTC. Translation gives CASSFQGRVDEQYF.

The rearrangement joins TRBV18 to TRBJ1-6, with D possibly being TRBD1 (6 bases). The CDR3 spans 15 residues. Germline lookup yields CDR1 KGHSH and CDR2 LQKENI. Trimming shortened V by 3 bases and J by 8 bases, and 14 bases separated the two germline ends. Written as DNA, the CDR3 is TGTGCCAGCTCACCTCTCCCCAGGGGAGATTCACCCCTCCACTTT. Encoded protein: CASSPLPRGDSPLHF.

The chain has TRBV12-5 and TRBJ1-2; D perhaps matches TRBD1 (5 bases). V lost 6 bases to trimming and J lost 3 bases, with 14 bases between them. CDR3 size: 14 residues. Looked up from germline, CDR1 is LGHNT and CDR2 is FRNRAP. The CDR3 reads CASGSRGPHYGYTF. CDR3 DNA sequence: TGTGCTAGTGGAAGTAGGGGTCCCCACTATGGCTACACCTTC.

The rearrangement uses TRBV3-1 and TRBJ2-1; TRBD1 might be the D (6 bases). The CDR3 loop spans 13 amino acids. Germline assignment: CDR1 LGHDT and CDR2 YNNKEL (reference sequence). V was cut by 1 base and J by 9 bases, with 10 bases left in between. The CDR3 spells CASSQGLGGEQFF. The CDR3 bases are TGTGCCAGCAGCCAAGGGCTAGGGGGTGAGCAGTTCTTC.

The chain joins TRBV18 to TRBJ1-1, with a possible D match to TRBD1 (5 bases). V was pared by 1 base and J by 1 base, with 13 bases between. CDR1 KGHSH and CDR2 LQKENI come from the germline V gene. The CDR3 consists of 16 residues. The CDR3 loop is CASSPHRAGKNTEAFF. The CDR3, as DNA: TGTGCCAGCTCACCACATCGAGCAGGGAAGAACACTGAAGCTTTCTTT.

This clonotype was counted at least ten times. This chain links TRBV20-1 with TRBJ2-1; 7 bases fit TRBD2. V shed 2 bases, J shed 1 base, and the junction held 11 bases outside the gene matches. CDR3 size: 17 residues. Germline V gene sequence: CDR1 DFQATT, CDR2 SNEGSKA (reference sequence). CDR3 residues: CSARNPGQRDSYNEQFF. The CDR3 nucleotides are TGCAGTGCTAGAAACCCCGGGCAGCGGGATTCCTACAATGAGCAGTTCTTC.

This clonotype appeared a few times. In DNA form, the CDR3 reads TGTGCCAGCAGTGGACGGGGCGTGGACGAGCAGTACTTC. As protein: CASSGRGVDEQYF. The chain recombines TRBV25-1 with TRBJ2-7, with D perhaps matching TRBD1 or TRBD2 (5 bases each). The CDR3 covers 13 residues. The V gene lost 4 bases and the J gene lost 5 bases, with 12 bases spanning the gap. Germline lookup yields CDR1 MGHDK and CDR2 SYGVNS.

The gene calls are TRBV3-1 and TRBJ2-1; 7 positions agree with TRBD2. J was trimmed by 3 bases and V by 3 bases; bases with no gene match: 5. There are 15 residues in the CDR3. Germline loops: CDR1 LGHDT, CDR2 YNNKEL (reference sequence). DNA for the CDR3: TGTGCCAGCAGCCACGGGACTACGAGCTACAATGAGCAGTTCTTC. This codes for CASSHGTTSYNEQFF.

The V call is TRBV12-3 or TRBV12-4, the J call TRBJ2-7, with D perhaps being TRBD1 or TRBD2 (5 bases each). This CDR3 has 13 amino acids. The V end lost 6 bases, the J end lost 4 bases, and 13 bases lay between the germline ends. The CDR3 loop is CASSRGRGYEQYF. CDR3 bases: TGTGCCAGCAGCCGGGGAAGGGGTTACGAGCAGTACTTC.

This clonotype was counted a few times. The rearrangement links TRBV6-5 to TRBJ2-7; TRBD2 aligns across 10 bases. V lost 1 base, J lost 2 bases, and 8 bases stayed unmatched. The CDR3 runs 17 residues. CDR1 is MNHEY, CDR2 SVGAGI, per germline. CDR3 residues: CASSYLAPLAGAYEQYF. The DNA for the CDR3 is TGTGCCAGCAGTTACTTAGCCCCGCTAGCGGGGGCCTACGAGCAGTACTTC.

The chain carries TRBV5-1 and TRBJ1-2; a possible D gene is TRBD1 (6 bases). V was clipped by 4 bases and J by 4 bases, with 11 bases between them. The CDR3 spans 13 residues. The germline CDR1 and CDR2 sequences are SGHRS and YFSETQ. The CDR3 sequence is CASSLDRSYGYTF. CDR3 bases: TGCGCCAGCAGCCTCGACAGGAGCTATGGCTACACCTTC. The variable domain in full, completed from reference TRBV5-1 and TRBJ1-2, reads KAGVTQTPRYLIKTRGQQVTLSCSPISGHRSVSWYQQTPGQGLQFLFEYFSETQRNKGNFPGRFSGRQFSNSRSEMNVSTLELGDSALYLCASSLDRSYGYTFGSGTRLTVV.

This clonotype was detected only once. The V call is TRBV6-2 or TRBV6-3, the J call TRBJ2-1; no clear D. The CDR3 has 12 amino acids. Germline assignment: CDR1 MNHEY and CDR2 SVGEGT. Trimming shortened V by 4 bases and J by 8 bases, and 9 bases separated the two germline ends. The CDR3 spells CASSSRLYEQFF. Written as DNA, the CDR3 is TGTGCCAGCAGTTCACGTCTTTATGAGCAGTTCTTC.

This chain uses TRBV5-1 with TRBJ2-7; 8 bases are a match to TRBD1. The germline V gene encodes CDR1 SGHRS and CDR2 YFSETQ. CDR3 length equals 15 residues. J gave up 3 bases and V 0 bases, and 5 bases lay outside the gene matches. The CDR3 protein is CASSLAQGANYEQYF. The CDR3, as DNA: TGCGCCAGCAGCTTGGCCCAGGGGGCAAACTACGAGCAGTACTTC. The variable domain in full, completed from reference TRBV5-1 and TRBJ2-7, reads KAGVTQTPRYLIKTRGQQVTLSCSPISGHRSVSWYQQTPGQGLQFLFEYFSETQRNKGNFPGRFSGRQFSNSRSEMNVSTLELGDSALYLCASSLAQGANYEQYFGPGTRLTVT.

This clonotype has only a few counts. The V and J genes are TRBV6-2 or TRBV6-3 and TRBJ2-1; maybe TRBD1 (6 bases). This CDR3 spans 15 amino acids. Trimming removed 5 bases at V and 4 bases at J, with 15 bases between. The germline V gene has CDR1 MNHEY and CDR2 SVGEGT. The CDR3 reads CASSTQGTGYNEQFF. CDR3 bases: TGTGCCAGCAGTACACAGGGTACCGGATACAATGAGCAGTTCTTC.

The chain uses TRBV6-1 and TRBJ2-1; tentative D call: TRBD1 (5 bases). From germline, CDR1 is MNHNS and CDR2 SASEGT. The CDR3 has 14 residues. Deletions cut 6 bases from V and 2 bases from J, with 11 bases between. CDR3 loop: CASRAVGPYNEQFF. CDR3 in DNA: TGTGCCAGCAGGGCCGTGGGGCCCTACAATGAGCAGTTCTTC.

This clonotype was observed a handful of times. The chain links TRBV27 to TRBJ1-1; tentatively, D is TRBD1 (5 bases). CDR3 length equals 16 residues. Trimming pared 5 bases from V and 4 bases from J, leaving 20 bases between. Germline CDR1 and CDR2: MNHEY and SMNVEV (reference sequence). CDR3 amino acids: CASSGGGEWRGTEAFF. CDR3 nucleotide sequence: TGTGCCAGCAGTGGGGGGGGTGAATGGCGGGGCACTGAAGCTTTCTTT.

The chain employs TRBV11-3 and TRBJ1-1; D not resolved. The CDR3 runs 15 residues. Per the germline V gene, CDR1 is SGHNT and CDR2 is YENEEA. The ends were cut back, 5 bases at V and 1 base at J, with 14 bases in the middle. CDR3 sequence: CASSPHWTENTEAFF. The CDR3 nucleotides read TGTGCCAGCAGCCCTCACTGGACGGAGAACACTGAAGCTTTCTTT. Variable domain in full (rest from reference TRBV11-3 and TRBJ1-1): EAGVVQSPRYKIIEKKQPVAFWCNPISGHNTLYWYLQNLGQGPELLIRYENEEAVDDSQLPKDRFSAERLKGVDSTLKIQPAELGDSAVYLCASSPHWTENTEAFFGQGTRLTVV.

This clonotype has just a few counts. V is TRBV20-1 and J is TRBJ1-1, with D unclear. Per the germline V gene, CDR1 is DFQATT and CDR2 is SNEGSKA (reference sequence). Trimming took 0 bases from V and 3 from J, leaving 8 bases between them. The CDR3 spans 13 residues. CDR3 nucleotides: TGCAGTGCTAGAGACCCGAGGGACACTGAAGCTTTCTTT. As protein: CSARDPRDTEAFF.

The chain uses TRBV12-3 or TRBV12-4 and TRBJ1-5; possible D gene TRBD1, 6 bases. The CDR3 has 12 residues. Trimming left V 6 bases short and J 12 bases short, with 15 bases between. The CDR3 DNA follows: TGTGCCAGCAGCCTCGCGATCAGGGGCCAGCATTTT. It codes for CASSLAIRGQHF.

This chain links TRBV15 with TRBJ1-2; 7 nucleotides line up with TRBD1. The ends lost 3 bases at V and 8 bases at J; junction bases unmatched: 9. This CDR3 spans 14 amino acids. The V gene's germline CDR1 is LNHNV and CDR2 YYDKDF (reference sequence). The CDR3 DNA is TGTGCCACCAGCAGTGGACAGGCGACGACCGGCTACACCTTC. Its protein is CATSSGQATTGYTF. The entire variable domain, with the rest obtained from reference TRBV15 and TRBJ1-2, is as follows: DAMVIQNPRYQVTQFGKPVTLSCSQTLNHNVMYWYQQKSSQAPKLLFHYYDKDFNNEADTPDNFQSRRPNTSFCFLDIRSPGLGDTAMYLCATSSGQATTGYTFGSGTRLTVV.

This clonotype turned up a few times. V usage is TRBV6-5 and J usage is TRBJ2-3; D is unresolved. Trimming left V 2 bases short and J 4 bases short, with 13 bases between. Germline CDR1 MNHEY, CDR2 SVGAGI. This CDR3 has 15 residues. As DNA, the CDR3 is TGTGCCAGCAGTTACCCCCGGAGCTGCGCAGATACGCAGTATTTT. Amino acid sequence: CASSYPRSCADTQYF.

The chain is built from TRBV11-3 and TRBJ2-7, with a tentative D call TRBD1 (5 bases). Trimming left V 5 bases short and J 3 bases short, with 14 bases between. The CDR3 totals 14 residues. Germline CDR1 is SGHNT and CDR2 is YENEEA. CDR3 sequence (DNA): TGTGCCAGCAGCCCACCCGACAGTTTCTACGAGCAGTACTTC. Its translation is CASSPPDSFYEQYF.

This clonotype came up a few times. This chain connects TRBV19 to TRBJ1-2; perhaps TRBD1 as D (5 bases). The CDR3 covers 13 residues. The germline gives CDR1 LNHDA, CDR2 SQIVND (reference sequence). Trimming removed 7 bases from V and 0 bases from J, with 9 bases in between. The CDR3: CASMGTANYGYTF. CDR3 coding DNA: TGTGCCAGTATGGGGACGGCTAACTATGGCTACACCTTC.